What follows are 11 T cell receptor beta chains derived from one specimen sequenced in a study of T-cell memory formation after mild COVID-19. MiXCR, applied by TCRdb to the 5' RACE reads, yields one record per CDR3 protein. The table shows 300,000 to 350,000 distinct CDR3 sequences, with approximately 20% occurring only once. Sequenced input: PBMCs or a T cell subset sorted from them (not recorded which). All receptors derive from a man aged 18 to 29 who had mild COVID-19 (a few samples of this study predate the infection). Cell type and time point are not known.

The rearrangement uses TRBV20-1 and TRBJ2-1; 7 nucleotides line up with TRBD2. There are 14 residues in the CDR3. CDR1 and CDR2 (germline): DFQATT, SNEGSKA (reference sequence). Unmatched junction bases numbered 7, after V lost 2 bases and J lost 6 bases. The CDR3 DNA reads as TGCAGTGCTAGATTGGGGGGGATAGGCAATGAGCAGTTCTTC. Protein product: CSARLGGIGNEQFF.

This clonotype came up a few times. V is TRBV20-1 and J is TRBJ2-7; possibly TRBD1 for D (6 bases). The germline V and J ends were trimmed by 4 bases and 0 bases, with 10 bases remaining between them. This CDR3 comprises 13 residues. Germline CDR1 DFQATT, CDR2 SNEGSKA (reference sequence). CDR3 DNA: TGCAGTGCTATGACAGGAACCTCCTACGAGCAGTACTTC. Protein product: CSAMTGTSYEQYF.

The V and J genes are TRBV5-1 and TRBJ2-7; TRBD1 aligns across 7 bases. The V and J ends lost 4 bases and 0 bases, in that order; junction bases with no gene match: 4. CDR3 length: 14 residues. Germline loops: CDR1 SGHRS, CDR2 YFSETQ. The CDR3 DNA is TGCGCCAGCAGCCACGGACAGGACTCCTACGAGCAGTACGTC. Protein sequence: CASSHGQDSYEQYV.

This chain uses TRBV12-3 or TRBV12-4 with TRBJ2-1; 10 bases align to TRBD2. After removal of 6 bases from V and 5 bases from J, the junction contained 4 bases not matched to a gene. CDR3 length: 14 residues. The chain's CDR3 is CASRSTSGDNEQFF. DNA of the CDR3: TGTGCCAGCAGGTCTACTAGCGGGGACAATGAGCAGTTCTTC.

The rearrangement links TRBV2 to TRBJ1-1; 7 bases map to TRBD1. Trimming removed 11 bases from V and 0 bases from J; junction bases left unmatched: 6. The germline CDR1 and CDR2 sequences are SNHLY and FYNNEI. This CDR3 contains 13 residues. CDR3 sequence (DNA): TGTGCCGGGGGACAGCAATTGAACACTGAAGCTTTCTTT. It translates to CAGGQQLNTEAFF.

The chain uses TRBV12-3 or TRBV12-4 and TRBJ2-3; the match to TRBD2 covers 8 bases. The CDR3 is 16 residues long. The trim removed 9 bases at V and 4 bases at J, leaving 15 bases unmatched. The CDR3: CASASPGGVTPDTQYF. CDR3 DNA: TGTGCCAGTGCCTCCCCGGGGGGGGTGACACCAGATACGCAGTATTTT.

The table lists this clonotype with a few counts. The genes are TRBV7-2 and TRBJ2-2; tentative D call: TRBD1 (6 bases). The CDR3 totals 17 residues. Trimming shortened V by 0 bases and J by 5 bases, and 16 bases separated the two germline ends. CDR1 and CDR2 (germline): SGHTA, FQGNSA. CDR3 DNA sequence: TGTGCCAGCAGCTTAGCGGTTACCCAGGGGATAACCGGGGAGCTGTTTTTT. Translation: CASSLAVTQGITGELFF. Complete variable domain (other parts from reference TRBV7-2 and TRBJ2-2): GAGVSQSPSNKVTEKGKDVELRCDPISGHTALYWYRQSLGQGLEFLIYFQGNSAPDKSGLPSDRFSAERTGGSVSTLTIQRTQQEDSAVYLCASSLAVTQGITGELFFGEGSRLTVL.

This clonotype was seen only once. The chain carries TRBV6-6 and TRBJ1-2; no clear D gene. The CDR3 extends over 12 amino acids. The germline gives CDR1 MNHNY, CDR2 SVGAGI (reference sequence). The V end lost 8 bases, the J end lost 9 bases, and 16 bases lay between the germline ends. This CDR3 is CASAGRRRSYTF. CDR3 bases: TGTGCCAGCGCAGGACGCCGACGGAGCTACACCTTC.

The J gene is TRBJ2-1, the V gene TRBV19; 11 nucleotides match TRBD2. This CDR3 has 18 amino acids. Losses at the gene ends were 3 bases for V and 4 bases for J; bases not matched to a gene: 11. CDR1 is LNHDA and CDR2 is SQIVND in the germline V gene (reference sequence). CDR3 DNA: TGTGCCAGTAGTATTTGGGTAGCGGGGGGGCCAGGGTACAATGAGCAGTTCTTC. Its protein product is CASSIWVAGGPGYNEQFF.

This chain connects TRBV7-9 to TRBJ2-7; no definite D call. From germline, CDR1 is SEHNR and CDR2 FQNEAQ (reference sequence). The ends were cut back, 0 bases at V and 6 bases at J, with 6 bases in the middle. CDR3 size: 12 residues. As DNA, the CDR3 is TGTGCCAGCAGCTTAGCCGGTTCCGAGCAGTACGTC. This gives the protein CASSLAGSEQYV.

The chain is built from TRBV9 and TRBJ2-2; D gene ambiguous. V was pared by 0 bases and J by 7 bases, with 16 bases between. Germline CDR1 SGDLS, CDR2 YYNGEE. The CDR3 sequence is 16 residues long. CDR3 in DNA: TGTGCCAGCAGCGTAGCCCCCCTCGGGTTCCACGGGGAGCTGTTTTTT. It specifies CASSVAPLGFHGELFF.